Shown below are 24 T cell receptor beta chains from a single sample sequenced in a study of blood T cell repertoires in COVID-19. Clones were read by immunoSEQ multiplex PCR, and TCRdb kept only the in-frame ones, dropping some. The sample lists fewer than 200,000 clones, 70% to 90% occurring once. Sequencing used peripheral blood. Receptor source: a woman aged 55-70 years with COVID-19, enrolled during active disease.

The chain has TRBV10-3 and TRBJ2-7; a possible D gene is TRBD1 (6 bases). Germline V gives CDR1 ENHRY, CDR2 SYGVKD. The CDR3 has 15 amino acids. Trimming took off 10 bases at V and 3 bases at J, with 22 bases between the two ends. CDR3 in amino acids: CATLVGAGAYYEQYF. CDR3 nucleotide sequence: TGTGCCACGCTAGTTGGGGCAGGGGCCTACTACGAGCAGTACTTC.

The rearrangement uses TRBV9 and TRBJ2-1; D may be TRBD2 (5 bases). CDR1 is SGDLS and CDR2 is YYNGEE in the germline V gene. The V gene lost 2 bases and the J gene lost 5 bases, with 8 bases spanning the gap. The CDR3 runs 13 residues. The CDR3 DNA sequence: TGTGCCAGCAGCGTGCAGCGGAACAATGAGCAGTTCTTC. Its translation: CASSVQRNNEQFF.

The chain combines TRBV11-1 with TRBJ2-3, with 7 bases identical to TRBD1. Germline values: CDR1 SGHAT, CDR2 FQDESV (reference sequence). Unmatched junction bases numbered 1, after V lost 6 bases and J lost 4 bases. This CDR3 has 12 amino acids. The CDR3 is CASSQGADTQYF. CDR3 nucleotides: TGTGCCAGCAGTCAGGGGGCAGATACGCAGTATTTT.

This clone appeared once. The CDR3 nucleotides read TGTGCCAGCTCACCAGAAGCCGTCGCGGGGCTCGGAGCTAACTATGGCTACACCTTC. Amino acid sequence: CASSPEAVAGLGANYGYTF. The chain links TRBV18 to TRBJ1-2, with a weak D call TRBD1 (5 bases). The CDR3 consists of 19 residues. Between the trimmed V and J ends, which lost 2 bases and 0 bases, there was a span of 22 bases. Germline-derived CDR1 and CDR2 are KGHSH and LQKENI.

The chain recombines TRBV6-5 with TRBJ1-4; D is undetermined. The CDR3 extends over 14 amino acids. The V and J ends lost 6 bases and 4 bases respectively, with 12 bases between them. Per the germline V gene, CDR1 is MNHEY and CDR2 is SVGAGI. CDR3 residues: CASRQDTVNEKLFF. The CDR3 coding sequence is TGTGCCAGCAGACAAGACACGGTTAATGAAAAACTGTTTTTT.

V is TRBV28 and J is TRBJ2-5, with 8 bases identical to TRBD1. With 3 bases clipped from V and 3 bases from J, the junction kept 3 bases outside the gene matches. Germline loops: CDR1 MDHEN, CDR2 SYDVKM. This CDR3 is 14 amino acids long. The CDR3 region has the DNA TGTGCCAGCAGTTTCATGGACAGGGAAGAGACCCAGTACTTC. Translating gives CASSFMDREETQYF. Filled out from reference TRBV28 and TRBJ2-5, the complete variable domain reads DVKVTQSSRYLVKRTGEKVFLECVQDMDHENMFWYRQDPGLGLRLIYFSYDVKMKEKGDIPEGYSVSREKKERFSLILESASTNQTSMYLCASSFMDREETQYFGPGTRLLVL.

This clone was seen once. CDR3 loop: CASSVSVSYTEAFF. The DNA for the CDR3 is TGTGCCAGCAGCGTCTCGGTGTCTTACACTGAAGCTTTCTTT. The genes are TRBV6-5 and TRBJ1-1; D not resolved. Between the trimmed V and J ends, which lost 6 bases and 3 bases, there was a span of 14 bases. The CDR3 is 14 residues long. Germline assignment: CDR1 MNHEY and CDR2 SVGAGI.

V usage is TRBV7-9 and J usage is TRBJ2-7; 7 positions agree with TRBD1. This CDR3 has 15 amino acids. Germline CDR1 reads SEHNR; CDR2 reads FQNEAQ (reference sequence). V shed 3 bases, J shed 3 bases, and the junction held 8 bases outside the gene matches. In DNA, the CDR3 is TGTGCCAGCAGCTTCCCCGGGACAGCGGACTACGAGCAGTACTTC. Translated: CASSFPGTADYEQYF.

The chain employs TRBV2 and TRBJ1-5; D unresolved. Germline assignment: CDR1 SNHLY and CDR2 FYNNEI. The CDR3 totals 14 residues. The germline V and J ends were trimmed by 5 bases and 0 bases, with 8 bases remaining between them. CDR3 loop: CASSNGDSNQPQHF. CDR3 in DNA: TGTGCCAGCAGTAACGGGGATAGCAATCAGCCCCAGCATTTT.

The rearrangement joins TRBV18 to TRBJ1-2; D is ambiguous. V lost 2 bases to trimming and J lost 4 bases, with 11 bases between them. There are 14 residues in the CDR3. Germline V CDR1 and CDR2: KGHSH, LQKENI. Written as DNA, the CDR3 is TGTGCCAGCTCACCAATACTCTCCTTCTATGGCTACACCTTC. Amino acids: CASSPILSFYGYTF.

V is TRBV2 and J is TRBJ2-1; a weak D match, TRBD1 (6 bases). CDR1 and CDR2 from the germline V gene are SNHLY and FYNNEI. The CDR3 spans 15 residues. V was clipped by 5 bases and J by 3 bases, with 14 bases between them. The CDR3 loop is CASSYTGQDYNEQFF. CDR3 coding DNA: TGTGCCAGCAGTTATACGGGACAAGACTACAATGAGCAGTTCTTC.

The V and J genes are TRBV10-2 and TRBJ1-6, with D perhaps matching TRBD1 (5 bases). With 3 bases removed from V and 7 bases from J, the gap between germline ends came to 13 bases. Germline loops: CDR1 WSHSY, CDR2 SAAADI. The CDR3 sequence is 15 residues long. The CDR3 sequence is CASSDLQGLNSPLHF. The DNA of the CDR3 is TGCGCCAGCAGTGATCTCCAGGGCCTAAATTCACCCCTCCACTTT.

The rearrangement uses TRBV7-2 and TRBJ2-5; 7 bases are shared with TRBD1. Germline CDR1 and CDR2: SGHTA and FQGNSA. The CDR3 covers 15 residues. Trimming took 5 bases from V and 5 from J; bases not matched to a gene: 11. The chain's CDR3 is CASSMGTATGETQYF. The CDR3, as DNA: TGTGCCAGCAGCATGGGGACAGCGACGGGGGAGACCCAGTACTTC.

The chain recombines TRBV4-1 with TRBJ1-1; D gene unclear. This CDR3 is built from 13 residues. V was trimmed by 0 bases and J by 8 bases, leaving 10 bases between them. Germline CDR1 is MGHRA and CDR2 is YSYEKL. CDR3 residues: CASSQDQAIEAFF. In DNA, the CDR3 is TGCGCCAGCAGCCAAGATCAGGCGATAGAAGCTTTCTTT.

J is TRBJ2-3 and V is TRBV5-1; TRBD1 is a possible D gene (6 bases). V was pared by 4 bases and J by 3 bases, with 12 bases between. Germline assignment: CDR1 SGHRS and CDR2 YFSETQ. There are 14 residues in the CDR3. Written as DNA, the CDR3 is TGCGCCAGCAGCCCCTCGGGGACAACAGATACGCAGTATTTT. This sequence encodes CASSPSGTTDTQYF.

This clone has more than one count but fewer than ten. The rearrangement links TRBV19 to TRBJ1-2, with a possible D match to TRBD1 (6 bases). Germline CDR1 and CDR2: LNHDA and SQIVND (reference sequence). V lost 5 bases, J lost 2 bases, and 12 bases lay in between. This CDR3 comprises 14 residues. The CDR3 DNA sequence: TGTGCCAGTAGTCCCCGACAGGAAAACTATGGCTACACCTTC. This codes for CASSPRQENYGYTF. Together with reference TRBV19 and TRBJ1-2, the CDR3 gives the full variable domain: DGGITQSPKYLFRKEGQNVTLSCEQNLNHDAMYWYRQDPGQGLRLIYYSQIVNDFQKGDIAEGYSVSREKKESFPLTVTSAQKNPTAFYLCASSPRQENYGYTFGSGTRLTVV.

This clone was counted a single time. The V call is TRBV7-9, the J call TRBJ2-2; the match to TRBD1 covers 12 bases. The CDR3 has 16 amino acids. The V gene's germline CDR1 is SEHNR and CDR2 FQNEAQ (reference sequence). J was trimmed by 3 bases and V by 5 bases; bases with no gene match: 4. The CDR3 spells CASSLGTGGDTGELFF. The CDR3 bases are TGTGCCAGCAGCCTTGGGACAGGGGGCGACACCGGGGAGCTGTTTTTT. Full variable domain (remainder filled in from reference TRBV7-9 and TRBJ2-2): DTGVSQNPRHKITKRGQNVTFRCDPISEHNRLYWYRQTLGQGPEFLTYFQNEAQLEKSRLLSDRFSAERPKGSFSTLEIQRTEQGDSAMYLCASSLGTGGDTGELFFGEGSRLTVL.

This chain joins TRBV5-1 and TRBJ1-2; TRBD1 agrees at 10 bases. From germline, CDR1 is SGHRS and CDR2 YFSETQ. The CDR3 loop spans 15 amino acids. The V and J ends lost 4 bases and 7 bases, in that order; junction bases with no gene match: 10. This chain's CDR3 is CASSILTGGAAGYTF. The CDR3 nucleotides are TGCGCCAGCAGCATCCTGACAGGGGGCGCCGCTGGCTACACCTTC. Using reference TRBV5-1 and TRBJ1-2 for the parts outside the CDR3, the full variable domain is KAGVTQTPRYLIKTRGQQVTLSCSPISGHRSVSWYQQTPGQGLQFLFEYFSETQRNKGNFPGRFSGRQFSNSRSEMNVSTLELGDSALYLCASSILTGGAAGYTFGSGTRLTVV.

The chain uses TRBV14 and TRBJ2-5; 7 nucleotides agree with TRBD2. The V segment lost 4 bases and the J segment 4 bases; nucleotides outside the gene matches: 6. The CDR3 runs to 14 residues. The germline V gene encodes CDR1 SGHDN and CDR2 FVKESK. CDR3 in DNA: TGTGCCAGCAGCCCCCTGGGGAGGGGAGAGACCCAGTACTTC. It codes for CASSPLGRGETQYF.

This clone was seen a handful of times. The chain employs TRBV30 and TRBJ1-2; no reliable D call. The V gene's germline CDR1 is GTSNPN and CDR2 SVGIG (reference sequence). V was shortened by 3 bases and J by 6 bases, with 11 bases between the two germline ends. This CDR3 is 12 amino acids long. As DNA, the CDR3 is TGTGCCTGGAGAGGAACCCGGGATGGCTACACCTTC. It translates to CAWRGTRDGYTF. Full variable domain (outside the CDR3, taken from reference TRBV30 and TRBJ1-2): SQTIHQWPATLVQPVGSPLSLECTVEGTSNPNLYWYRQAAGRGLQLLFYSVGIGQISSEVPQNLSASRPQDRQFILSSKKLLLSDSGFYLCAWRGTRDGYTFGSGTRLTVV.

The CDR3 DNA sequence: TGTGCCAGCAGCTTGAAGCGGGGGTCTAATTCACCCCTCCACTTT. Amino acids: CASSLKRGSNSPLHF. The chain joins TRBV5-4 to TRBJ1-6, with D perhaps TRBD1 (5 bases). Germline V gene data show CDR1 as SGHNT and CDR2 as YYREEE (reference sequence). The CDR3 is 15 amino acids. Trimming cost V 1 base and J 6 bases, with 11 bases left between them.

This chain uses TRBV25-1 with TRBJ1-2; D is unresolved. Trimming stripped 1 base from V and 8 bases from J, with 8 bases between. Germline values: CDR1 MGHDK, CDR2 SYGVNS. The CDR3 spans 12 residues. In DNA, the CDR3 is TGTGCCAGCAGTGAATCACCTACCGGCTACACCTTC. Its protein product is CASSESPTGYTF.

Only one count was recorded for this clone. The chain recombines TRBV6-5 with TRBJ1-2; 9 bases line up with TRBD1. CDR3 length: 14 amino acids. V gave up 6 bases and J gave up 10 bases; unmatched junction bases: 12. Germline V gene data show CDR1 as MNHEY and CDR2 as SVGAGI. The CDR3 DNA is TGTGCCAGCAGGGCCCTAGGAGACAGGGGGGCCTACACCTTC. This sequence encodes CASRALGDRGAYTF.

DNA of the CDR3: TGTGCCAGCAGCCAAGCCGTCCGGGGAGCAGCTAACTATGGCTACACCTTC. Its protein product is CASSQAVRGAANYGYTF. The chain is built from TRBV4-2 and TRBJ1-2, with no clear D. V lost 1 base, J lost 0 bases, and 15 bases lay in between. The germline CDR1 and CDR2 sequences are LGHNA and YNFKEQ. CDR3 size: 17 residues.